The 10 T cell receptor beta chains given below trace back to one sample, sequenced in a study of identical twins. TCRdb processed the 5' RACE reads anew with MiXCR; each CDR3 protein has one entry. The sample carries under 900,000 distinct CDR3 sequences, approximately 13% recorded once. A further study also used this sample, focusing on yellow fever vaccine responses in identical twins.

Sequenced input: PBMCs. The receptors were gathered from a woman between 18 and 29 years old in good health.

This clonotype was seen ten or more times. This rearrangement joins TRBV9 to TRBJ2-5, with a possible D match to TRBD2 (5 bases). CDR3 length: 14 amino acids. CDR1 SGDLS and CDR2 YYNGEE come from the germline V gene. Trimming removed 0 bases from V and 1 base from J, with 7 bases in between. The CDR3 loop is CASSVAGSQETQYF. For the CDR3, the DNA is TGTGCCAGCAGCGTAGCGGGATCCCAAGAGACCCAGTACTTC.

This clonotype was counted many times. This chain joins TRBV10-3 and TRBJ2-1; 8 bases are a match to TRBD2. The V segment lost 3 bases and the J segment 7 bases; nucleotides outside the gene matches: 8. There are 15 residues in the CDR3. Germline CDR1 is ENHRY and CDR2 is SYGVKD. CDR3 nucleotide sequence: TGTGCCATCAGTGAACAAGCGGGAGAGGGAAATGAGCAGTTCTTC. Amino acids: CAISEQAGEGNEQFF.

This clonotype was picked up many times. This chain joins TRBV29-1 and TRBJ2-1; D remains unclear. Trimming cost V 2 bases and J 4 bases, with 6 bases left between them. The CDR3 contains 12 residues. In germline, CDR1 is SQVTM, CDR2 ANQGSEA. CDR3 sequence (DNA): TGCAGCGTTGAACTGGGGTACAATGAGCAGTTCTTC. It specifies CSVELGYNEQFF.

CDR3 amino acids: CASSLPGASNQPQHF. The CDR3 DNA sequence: TGTGCCAGCAGCTTGCCGGGGGCGAGCAATCAGCCCCAGCATTTT. The chain recombines TRBV5-5 with TRBJ1-5, with a tentative D call TRBD1 (6 bases). Germline loops: CDR1 SGHKS, CDR2 YYEKEE (reference sequence). Trimming stripped 1 base from V and 1 base from J, with 9 bases between. The CDR3 consists of 15 residues.

The sample holds one count of this clonotype. V and J are TRBV24-1 and TRBJ1-2; D perhaps matches TRBD1 (6 bases). The CDR3 is 14 amino acids. Germline loops: CDR1 KGHDR, CDR2 SFDVKD. Trimming pared 4 bases from V and 4 bases from J, leaving 12 bases between. This chain's CDR3 is CATSEDGTSYGYTF. The CDR3 DNA is TGTGCCACCAGTGAAGATGGGACAAGCTATGGCTACACCTTC.

This chain uses TRBV5-4 with TRBJ2-5, with TRBD2 identical over 7 bases. The junction had 5 bases not matched to a gene; V was cut back by 6 bases and J by 3 bases. This CDR3 has 13 amino acids. The germline V gene has CDR1 SGHNT and CDR2 YYREEE (reference sequence). CDR3 DNA: TGTGCCAGCAAGCCCCTAGCGGAAGAGACCCAGTACTTC. Its translation is CASKPLAEETQYF. Using reference TRBV5-4 and TRBJ2-5 for the parts outside the CDR3, the full variable domain is ETGVTQSPTHLIKTRGQQVTLRCSSQSGHNTVSWYQQALGQGPQFIFQYYREEENGRGNFPPRFSGLQFPNYSSELNVNALELDDSALYLCASKPLAEETQYFGPGTRLLVL.

The chain links TRBV16 to TRBJ2-7; TRBD2 matches at 15 bases. Germline values: CDR1 KGHSY, CDR2 FQNENV. The CDR3 is made up of 16 amino acids. Trimming cost V 10 bases and J 6 bases; bases outside gene matches: 13. CDR3 region: CAINSGGLAGGAEQYV. The CDR3 bases are TGTGCCATCAACTCAGGCGGACTAGCGGGGGGGGCCGAGCAGTACGTC.

V and J are TRBV5-1 and TRBJ2-5; TRBD1 aligns across 10 bases. Trimming took 4 bases from V and 2 from J; bases not matched to a gene: 11. The germline V gene encodes CDR1 SGHRS and CDR2 YFSETQ. CDR3 length: 17 residues. The CDR3 region is CASSIRGDRGSQETQYF. CDR3 nucleotides: TGCGCCAGCAGCATCCGAGGGGACAGGGGATCGCAAGAGACCCAGTACTTC.

The chain combines TRBV10-2 with TRBJ2-5, with D tentatively TRBD1 (5 bases). This CDR3 spans 18 amino acids. CDR1 WSHSY and CDR2 SAAADI come from the germline V gene. Trimming took 6 bases from V and 1 from J, leaving 24 bases between them. In DNA, the CDR3 is TGCGCCAGCAGGGCACCCGCCCGCAGGGTGGGCCTCCAAGAGACCCAGTACTTC. This translates into CASRAPARRVGLQETQYF.

This clonotype turned up a few times. The CDR3 DNA is TGTGCCAGCAGCCGGACCTACTACGAAGGCGATACGCAGTATTTT. This codes for CASSRTYYEGDTQYF. The chain uses TRBV4-2 and TRBJ2-3; D is uncertain. This CDR3 comprises 15 residues. V gave up 4 bases and J gave up 6 bases, with 17 bases separating them. The germline gives CDR1 LGHNA, CDR2 YNFKEQ.